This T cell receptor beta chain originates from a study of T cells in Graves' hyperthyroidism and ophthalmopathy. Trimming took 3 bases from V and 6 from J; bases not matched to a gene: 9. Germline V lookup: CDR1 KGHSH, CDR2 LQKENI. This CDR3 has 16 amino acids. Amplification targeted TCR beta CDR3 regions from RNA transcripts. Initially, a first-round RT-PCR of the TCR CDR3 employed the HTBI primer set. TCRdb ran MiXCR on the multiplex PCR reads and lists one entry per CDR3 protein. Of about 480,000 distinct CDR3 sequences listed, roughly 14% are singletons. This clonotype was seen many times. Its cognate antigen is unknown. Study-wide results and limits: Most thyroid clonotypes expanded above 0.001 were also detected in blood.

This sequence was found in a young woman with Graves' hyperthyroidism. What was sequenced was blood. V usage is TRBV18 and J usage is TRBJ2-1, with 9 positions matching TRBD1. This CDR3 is CASSPPPTGGFNEQFF. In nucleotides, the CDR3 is TGTGCCAGCTCACCCCCCCCGACAGGGGGGTTCAATGAGCAGTTCTTC.